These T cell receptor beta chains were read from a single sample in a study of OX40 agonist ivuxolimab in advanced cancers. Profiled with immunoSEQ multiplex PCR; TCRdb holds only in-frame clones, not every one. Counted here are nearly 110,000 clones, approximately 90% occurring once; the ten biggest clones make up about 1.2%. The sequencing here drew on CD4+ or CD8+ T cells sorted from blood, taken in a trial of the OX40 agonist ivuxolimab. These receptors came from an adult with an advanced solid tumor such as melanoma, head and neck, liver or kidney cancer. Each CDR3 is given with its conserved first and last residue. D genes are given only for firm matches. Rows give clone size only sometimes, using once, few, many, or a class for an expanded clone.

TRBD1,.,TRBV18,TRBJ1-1,CASSPLTGDATEAFF,TGTGCCAGCTCACCACTCACAGGGGATGCCACTGAAGCTTTCTTT
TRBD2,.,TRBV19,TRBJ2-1,CASRRTSGSYEQFF,TGTGCCAGTAGGCGAACTAGCGGGAGCTATGAGCAGTTCTTC
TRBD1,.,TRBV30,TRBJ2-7,CAWSGPPTGRYEQYF,TGTGCCTGGAGTGGCCCCCCGACAGGGAGATACGAGCAGTACTTC
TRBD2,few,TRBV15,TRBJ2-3,CATSRDIGRESWADTQYF,TGTGCCACCAGCAGAGATATTGGGCGGGAGTCTTGGGCAGATACGCAGTATTTT
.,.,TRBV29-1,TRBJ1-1,CSVDQVVGREAFF,TGCAGCGTTGATCAGGTTGTCGGGCGTGAAGCTTTCTTT
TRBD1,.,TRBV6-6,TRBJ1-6,CASSRQGSSPLHF,TGTGCCAGCAGTCGACAGGGTTCTTCACCCCTCCACTTT
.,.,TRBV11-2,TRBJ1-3,CASSPAGNTIYF,TGTGCCAGCAGCCCCGCTGGAAACACCATATATTTT
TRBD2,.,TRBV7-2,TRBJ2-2,CASSQRPGLAEVGTGELFF,TGTGCCAGCAGCCAACGTCCGGGACTAGCCGAAGTAGGCACCGGGGAGCTGTTTTTT
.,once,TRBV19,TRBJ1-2,CASYLNYGYTF,TGTGCCAGTTATTTGAACTATGGCTACACCTTC
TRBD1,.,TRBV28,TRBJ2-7,CASSLDPGQGHEQYF,TGTGCCAGCAGTCTAGACCCGGGACAGGGACACGAGCAGTACTTC
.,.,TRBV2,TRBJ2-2,CASHRTLPGELFF,TGTGCCAGCCATCGAACCCTTCCCGGGGAGCTGTTTTTT
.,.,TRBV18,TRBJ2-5,CASSPPADRETQYF,TGTGCCAGCTCACCACCAGCAGACAGGGAGACCCAGTACTTC
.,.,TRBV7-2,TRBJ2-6,CASSPWQRGGLLGANVLTF,TGTGCCAGCAGCCCCTGGCAGCGAGGAGGACTTTTAGGGGCCAACGTCCTGACTTTC
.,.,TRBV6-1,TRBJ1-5,CASRPGQSNQPQHF,TGTGCCAGCAGACCAGGACAGAGCAATCAGCCCCAGCATTTT
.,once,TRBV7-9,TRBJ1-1,CASSLKQGATEAFF,TGTGCCAGCAGCTTAAAACAGGGTGCCACTGAAGCTTTCTTT
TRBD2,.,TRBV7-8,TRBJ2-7,CASSFISGRGGTYEQYF,TGTGCCAGCAGCTTTATTAGCGGGAGGGGAGGCACCTACGAGCAGTACTTC
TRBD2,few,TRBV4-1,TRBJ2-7,CASSRRLAGGQSYEQYF,TGCGCCAGCAGCCGAAGACTAGCGGGAGGCCAGTCCTACGAGCAGTACTTC
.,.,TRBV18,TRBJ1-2,CASSLGQTFYGYTF,TGTGCCAGCTCACTCGGGCAGACCTTTTATGGCTACACCTTC
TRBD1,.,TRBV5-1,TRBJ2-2,CASSSSGTVGTGELFF,TGCGCCAGCAGCTCTTCCGGGACAGTGGGGACCGGGGAGCTGTTTTTT
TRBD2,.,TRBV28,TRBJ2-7,CASRTPSGGPNEQYF,TGTGCCAGCAGGACCCCTAGCGGAGGGCCCAACGAGCAGTACTTC
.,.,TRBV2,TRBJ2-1,CASSDTSSYNEQFF,TGTGCCAGCAGTGATACCTCGTCCTACAATGAGCAGTTCTTC
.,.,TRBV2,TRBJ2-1,CASRTRQALNEQFF,TGTGCCAGCCGCACGAGACAGGCGCTAAATGAGCAGTTCTTC
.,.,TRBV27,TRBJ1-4,CASSLKGAGNEKLFF,TGTGCCAGCAGTTTAAAAGGAGCGGGTAATGAAAAACTGTTTTTT
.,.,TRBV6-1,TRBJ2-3,CASKAGWADTQYF,TGTGCCAGCAAAGCAGGGTGGGCAGATACGCAGTATTTT
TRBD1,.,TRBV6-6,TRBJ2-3,CASSWGQGAPDTQYF,TGTGCCAGCAGTTGGGGACAGGGGGCCCCAGATACGCAGTATTTT
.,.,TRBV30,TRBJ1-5,CAWSRGNQPQHF,TGTGCCTGGAGTCGCGGCAATCAGCCCCAGCATTTT
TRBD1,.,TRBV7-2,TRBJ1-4,CASSLEVGTGSEKLFF,TGTGCCAGCAGCTTAGAGGTCGGGACAGGGTCTGAAAAACTGTTTTTT
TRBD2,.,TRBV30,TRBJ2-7,CASLAGGRYEQYF,TGTGCCTCCCTAGCGGGAGGTCGTTACGAGCAGTACTTC
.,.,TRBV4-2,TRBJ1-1,CASSQDDRRTEAFF,TGTGCCAGCAGCCAAGATGACAGGAGAACTGAAGCTTTCTTT
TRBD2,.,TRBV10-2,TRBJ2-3,CASRTSASGDTQYF,TGCGCCAGCAGGACTAGCGCTTCTGGTGATACGCAGTATTTT